The clone carrying this T cell receptor beta chain was seen at least ten times. Antigen: not known. Molecular barcoded adaptors covering alpha/delta and beta/gamma chains were used on around 370 ng RNA. MiXCR, run by TCRdb on the reads, gives a single entry per CDR3 protein. The sample lists over 25,000 distinct CDR3 sequences; under 15% were seen once. These data belong to a study of read filtering for tumor transcriptome and immune sequencing. The wider study: The cohort had about 16 men and around 15 women aged roughly 47 to 85, mean roughly 66 years. RNA-seq yielded only roughly 75 to 1,400 TCR reads, IR-seq about 4 to 10.27 million.

Germline V gene lookup returns CDR1 DFQATT and CDR2 SNEGSKA (reference sequence). Trimming pared 1 base from V and 7 bases from J, leaving 14 bases between. There are 14 residues in the CDR3. Broader study findings: Sorted CD138-negative bone marrow cells were not purified T cells. Approximately 80% of IR-seq clonotypes had one read, totaling about 3.3% of reads; RNA-seq: 74.6% and 44.6%.

The sample comprised a population of CD138-negative cells sorted from bone marrow. The chain links TRBV20-1 to TRBJ2-1; D possibly corresponds to TRBD2 (6 bases). The TCR originated in a donor aged 40 or older with multiple myeloma. CDR3 DNA: TGCAGTGCTAGAGTTCACCCGGCGGGGAATGAGCAGTTCTTC. Its translation: CSARVHPAGNEQFF.